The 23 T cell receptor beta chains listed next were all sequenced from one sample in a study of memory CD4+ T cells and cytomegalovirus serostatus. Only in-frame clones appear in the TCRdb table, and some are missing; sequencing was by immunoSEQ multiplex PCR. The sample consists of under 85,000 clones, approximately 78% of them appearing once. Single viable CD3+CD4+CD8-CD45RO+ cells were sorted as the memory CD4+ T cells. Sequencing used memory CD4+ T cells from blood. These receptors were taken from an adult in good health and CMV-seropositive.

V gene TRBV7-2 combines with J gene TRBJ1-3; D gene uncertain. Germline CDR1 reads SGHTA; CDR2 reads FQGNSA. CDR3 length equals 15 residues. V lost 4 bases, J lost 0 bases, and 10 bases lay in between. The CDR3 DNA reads TGTGCCAGCAGCTCCTACTTTAGCTCTGGAAACACCATATATTTT. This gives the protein CASSSYFSSGNTIYF.

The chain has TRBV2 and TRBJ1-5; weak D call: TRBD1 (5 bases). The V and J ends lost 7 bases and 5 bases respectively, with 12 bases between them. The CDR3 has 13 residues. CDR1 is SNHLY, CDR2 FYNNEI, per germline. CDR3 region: CASTGSRDQPQHF. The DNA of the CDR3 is TGTGCCAGCACGGGTAGCAGGGATCAGCCCCAGCATTTT.

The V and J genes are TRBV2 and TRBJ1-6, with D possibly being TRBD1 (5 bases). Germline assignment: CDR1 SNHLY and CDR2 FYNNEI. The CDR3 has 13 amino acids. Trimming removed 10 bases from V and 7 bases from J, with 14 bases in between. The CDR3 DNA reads TGTGCCACCCGGACGGGGGTAAATTCACCCCTCCACTTT. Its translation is CATRTGVNSPLHF.

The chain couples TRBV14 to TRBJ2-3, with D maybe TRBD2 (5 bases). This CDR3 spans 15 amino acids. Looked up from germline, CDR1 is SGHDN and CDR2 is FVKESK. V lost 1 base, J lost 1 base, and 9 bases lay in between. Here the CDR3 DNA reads TGTGCCAGCAGCCAAGTTTCAGCGGGCACAGATACGCAGTATTTT. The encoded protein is CASSQVSAGTDTQYF.

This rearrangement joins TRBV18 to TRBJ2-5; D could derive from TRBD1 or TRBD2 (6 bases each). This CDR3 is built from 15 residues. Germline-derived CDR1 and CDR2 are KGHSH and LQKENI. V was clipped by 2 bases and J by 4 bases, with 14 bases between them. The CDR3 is CASSPNRGLGETQYF. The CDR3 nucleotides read TGTGCCAGCTCACCAAACCGGGGGCTAGGAGAGACCCAGTACTTC.

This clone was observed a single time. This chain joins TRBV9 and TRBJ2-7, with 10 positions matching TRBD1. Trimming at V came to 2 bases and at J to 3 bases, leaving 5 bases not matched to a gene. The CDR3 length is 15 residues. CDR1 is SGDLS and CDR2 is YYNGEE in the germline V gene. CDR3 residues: CASSVGQGEGYEQYF. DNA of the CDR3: TGTGCCAGCAGCGTCGGACAGGGGGAGGGCTACGAGCAGTACTTC.

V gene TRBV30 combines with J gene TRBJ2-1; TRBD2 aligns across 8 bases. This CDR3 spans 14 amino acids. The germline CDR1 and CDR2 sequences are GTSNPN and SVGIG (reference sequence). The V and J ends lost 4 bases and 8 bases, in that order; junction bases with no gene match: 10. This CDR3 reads CAWKGAGVNYEQFF. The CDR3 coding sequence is TGTGCCTGGAAGGGAGCGGGGGTTAATTATGAGCAGTTCTTC.

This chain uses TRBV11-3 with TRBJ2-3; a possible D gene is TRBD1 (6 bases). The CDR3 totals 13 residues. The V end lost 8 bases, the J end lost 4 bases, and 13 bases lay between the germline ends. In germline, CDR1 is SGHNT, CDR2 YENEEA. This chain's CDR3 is CASQGSGADTQYF. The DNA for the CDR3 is TGTGCCAGCCAGGGGAGTGGGGCAGATACGCAGTATTTT.

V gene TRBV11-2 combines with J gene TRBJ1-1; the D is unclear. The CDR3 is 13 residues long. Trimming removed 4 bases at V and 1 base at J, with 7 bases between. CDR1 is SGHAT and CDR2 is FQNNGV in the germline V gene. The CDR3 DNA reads TGTGCCAGCAGCTCTTCGCAGAACACTGAAGCTTTCTTT. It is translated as CASSSSQNTEAFF.

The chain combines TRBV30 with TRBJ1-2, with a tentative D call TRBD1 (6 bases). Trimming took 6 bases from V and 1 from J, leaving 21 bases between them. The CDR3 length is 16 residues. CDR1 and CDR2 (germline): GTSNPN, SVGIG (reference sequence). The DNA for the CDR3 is TGTGCCTGCAGGGACATCCGGTTGGGGGTTAACTATGGCTACACCTTC. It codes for CACRDIRLGVNYGYTF.

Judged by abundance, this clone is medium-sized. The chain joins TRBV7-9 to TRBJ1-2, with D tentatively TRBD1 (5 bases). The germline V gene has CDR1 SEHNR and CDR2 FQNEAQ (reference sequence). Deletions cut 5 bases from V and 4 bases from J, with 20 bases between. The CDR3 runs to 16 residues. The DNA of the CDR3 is TGTGCCAGCAGCCCCATAAGACAGAATGTTCGCTATGGCTACACCTTC. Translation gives CASSPIRQNVRYGYTF.

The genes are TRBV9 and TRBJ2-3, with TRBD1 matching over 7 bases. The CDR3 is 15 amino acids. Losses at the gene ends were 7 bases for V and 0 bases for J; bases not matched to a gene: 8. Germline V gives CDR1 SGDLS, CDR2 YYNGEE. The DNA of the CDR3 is TGTGCCAGCCGACCGGCAGGGGGTAGCACAGATACGCAGTATTTT. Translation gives CASRPAGGSTDTQYF.

The chain's CDR3 is CAWSRPQTDTQYF. In DNA, the CDR3 is TGTGCCTGGAGTAGGCCACAAACAGATACGCAGTATTTT. The J gene is TRBJ2-3, the V gene TRBV30; D not certain. The V gene lost 2 bases and the J gene lost 3 bases, with 9 bases spanning the gap. The CDR3 contains 13 residues. Germline V gene sequence: CDR1 GTSNPN, CDR2 SVGIG (reference sequence).

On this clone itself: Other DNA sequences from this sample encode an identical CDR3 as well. In nucleotides, the CDR3 is TGTGCCAGCAGCTTATACACTGAAGCTTTCTTT. It is translated as CASSLYTEAFF. V usage is TRBV7-9 and J usage is TRBJ1-1; D not resolved. Germline V gene lookup returns CDR1 SEHNR and CDR2 FQNEAQ (reference sequence). The CDR3 is 11 amino acids. V gave up 2 bases and J gave up 3 bases, with 1 base separating them.

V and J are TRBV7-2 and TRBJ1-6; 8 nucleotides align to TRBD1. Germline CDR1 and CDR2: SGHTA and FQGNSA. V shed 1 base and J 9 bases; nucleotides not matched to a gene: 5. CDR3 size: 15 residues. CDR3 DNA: TGTGCCAGCAGCTTAGACGGGACAGGCATTTCACCCCTCCACTTT. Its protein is CASSLDGTGISPLHF. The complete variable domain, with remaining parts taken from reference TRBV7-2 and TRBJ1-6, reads GAGVSQSPSNKVTEKGKDVELRCDPISGHTALYWYRQSLGQGLEFLIYFQGNSAPDKSGLPSDRFSAERTGGSVSTLTIQRTQQEDSAVYLCASSLDGTGISPLHFGNGTRLTVT.

In DNA form, the CDR3 reads TGTGCCAGCAGCTTAGGAGGGGAGTTGGATACGCAGTATTTT. Its protein is CASSLGGELDTQYF. V is TRBV7-8 and J is TRBJ2-3, with D possibly being TRBD1 or TRBD2 (5 bases each). Trimming shortened V by 1 base and J by 6 bases, and 11 bases separated the two germline ends. The CDR3 consists of 14 residues. Germline CDR1 SGHVS, CDR2 FQNEAQ. Complete variable domain (other parts from reference TRBV7-8 and TRBJ2-3): GAGVSQSPRYKVAKRGQDVALRCDPISGHVSLFWYQQALGQGPEFLTYFQNEAQLDKSGLPSDRFFAERPEGSVSTLKIQRTQQEDSAVYLCASSLGGELDTQYFGPGTRLTVL.

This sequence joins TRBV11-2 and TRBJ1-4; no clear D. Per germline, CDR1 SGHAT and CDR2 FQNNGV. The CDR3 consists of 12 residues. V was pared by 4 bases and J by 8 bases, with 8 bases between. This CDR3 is CASSYPGEKLFF. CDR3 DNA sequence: TGTGCCAGCAGCTACCCGGGGGAAAAACTGTTTTTT.

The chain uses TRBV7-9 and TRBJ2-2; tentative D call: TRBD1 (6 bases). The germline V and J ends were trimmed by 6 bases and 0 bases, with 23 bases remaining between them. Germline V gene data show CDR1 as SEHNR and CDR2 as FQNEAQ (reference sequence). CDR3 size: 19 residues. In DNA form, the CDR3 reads TGTGCCAGCAGGGCAACAGGGCTTCGACGACGAACGAACACCGGGGAGCTGTTTTTT. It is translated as CASRATGLRRRTNTGELFF.

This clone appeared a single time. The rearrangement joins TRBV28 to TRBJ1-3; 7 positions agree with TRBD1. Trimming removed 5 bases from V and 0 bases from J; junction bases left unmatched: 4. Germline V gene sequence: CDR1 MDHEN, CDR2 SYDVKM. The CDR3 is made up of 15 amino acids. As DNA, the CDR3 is TGTGCCAGCAGTCCGACAGGGAGCTCTGGAAACACCATATATTTT. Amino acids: CASSPTGSSGNTIYF.

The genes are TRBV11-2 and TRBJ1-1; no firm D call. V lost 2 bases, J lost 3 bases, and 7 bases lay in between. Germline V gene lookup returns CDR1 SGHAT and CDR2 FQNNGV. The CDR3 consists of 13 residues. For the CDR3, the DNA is TGTGCCAGCAGCTTAACTACGGACACTGAAGCTTTCTTT. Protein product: CASSLTTDTEAFF.

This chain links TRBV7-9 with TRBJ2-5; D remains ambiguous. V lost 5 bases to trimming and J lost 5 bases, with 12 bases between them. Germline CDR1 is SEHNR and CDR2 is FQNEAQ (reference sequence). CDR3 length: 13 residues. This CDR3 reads CASSPRTGETQYF. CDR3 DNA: TGTGCCAGCAGCCCCCGGACGGGTGAGACCCAGTACTTC.

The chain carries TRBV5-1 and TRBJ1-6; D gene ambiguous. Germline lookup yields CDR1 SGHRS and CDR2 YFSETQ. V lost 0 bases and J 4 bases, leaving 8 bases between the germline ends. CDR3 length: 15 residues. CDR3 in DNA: TGCGCCAGCAGCTTGGGTCAGAGTTATAATTCACCCCTCCACTTT. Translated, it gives CASSLGQSYNSPLHF.

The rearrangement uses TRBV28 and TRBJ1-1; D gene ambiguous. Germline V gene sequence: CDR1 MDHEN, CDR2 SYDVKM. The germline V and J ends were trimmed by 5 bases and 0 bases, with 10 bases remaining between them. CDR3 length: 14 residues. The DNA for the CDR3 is TGTGCCAGCAGTCCCCCCCTTATGAACACTGAAGCTTTCTTT. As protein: CASSPPLMNTEAFF.